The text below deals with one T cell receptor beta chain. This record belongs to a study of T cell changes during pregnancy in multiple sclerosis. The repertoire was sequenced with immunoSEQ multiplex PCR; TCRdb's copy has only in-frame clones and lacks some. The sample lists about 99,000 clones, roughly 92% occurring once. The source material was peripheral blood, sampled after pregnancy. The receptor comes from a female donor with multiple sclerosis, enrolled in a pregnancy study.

CDR3 loop: CASSYRDRAYGYTF. The CDR3 region has the DNA TGTGCCAGCAGTTATCGGGACAGGGCCTATGGCTACACCTTC. This chain uses TRBV28 with TRBJ1-2, with 9 bases that match TRBD1. The CDR3 runs to 14 residues. CDR1 and CDR2 (germline): MDHEN, SYDVKM. V was clipped by 4 bases and J by 4 bases; unmatched bases: 4.